This T cell receptor (beta chain) was retrieved from a study of blood T cell repertoires in COVID-19. In the study overall: Some COVID-19 samples were acute and others convalescent; all came from the United States, Italy and Spain.

Authors' analysis steps: Reference gene primers were amplified, and this amplification served to estimate nucleated cell counts. Libraries were prepared by immunoSEQ multiplex PCR; TCRdb keeps only in-frame clonotypes and omits some of them. That table is the source of V, J and clone size, and D and trimming were worked out from the DNA. This table holds approximately 50,000 clones, about 82% found once. The table lists this clone with a count of one. Germline V CDR1 and CDR2: LGHNT, FRNRAP. This CDR3 contains 14 residues. V was shortened by 6 bases and J by 6 bases, with 17 bases between the two germline ends.

The source material was peripheral blood. The chain is built from TRBV12-5 and TRBJ1-1; D not resolved. This clonotype originated in a human donor in a cohort sampled during active COVID-19. The CDR3 DNA is TGTGCTAGTGGCCAACCGGTCGTGTCCGCTGAAGCTTTCTTT. It translates to CASGQPVVSAEAFF.